This passage covers 5 T cell receptor beta chains from one sample sequenced in a study of OX40 agonist ivuxolimab in advanced cancers. The table came from immunoSEQ multiplex PCR; TCRdb's copy has only in-frame clones and leaves some out. The sample contains 55,000 to 70,000 clones, 65% to 90% of which appear only once. Sequenced here: CD4+ or CD8+ T cells sorted from blood, sampled in a trial of the OX40 agonist ivuxolimab. The receptors were sampled from an adult with an advanced solid tumor such as melanoma, head and neck, liver or kidney cancer.

The chain has TRBV5-1 and TRBJ2-2, with 7 bases matching TRBD1. With 3 bases clipped from V and 2 bases from J, the junction kept 4 bases outside the gene matches. Germline values: CDR1 SGHRS, CDR2 YFSETQ. This CDR3 region has 15 residues. The CDR3 reads CASSSDRVNTGELFF. CDR3 DNA: TGCGCCAGCAGCTCCGACAGGGTCAACACCGGGGAGCTGTTTTTT. The whole variable domain, filled in from reference TRBV5-1 and TRBJ2-2, reads KAGVTQTPRYLIKTRGQQVTLSCSPISGHRSVSWYQQTPGQGLQFLFEYFSETQRNKGNFPGRFSGRQFSNSRSEMNVSTLELGDSALYLCASSSDRVNTGELFFGEGSRLTVL.

CDR3 sequence (DNA): TGTGCCAGCAGCGCAACCGGCTCCGGGGAGCTGTTTTTT. This encodes CASSATGSGELFF. J is TRBJ2-2 and V is TRBV2, with D unresolved. The germline V gene has CDR1 SNHLY and CDR2 FYNNEI. This CDR3 comprises 13 residues. Trimming removed 6 bases from V and 6 bases from J, with 11 bases in between.

This chain joins TRBV25-1 and TRBJ1-4, with a weak D call TRBD1 (5 bases). Germline CDR1 is MGHDK and CDR2 is SYGVNS. The CDR3 loop spans 14 amino acids. With 5 bases removed from V and 5 bases from J, the gap between germline ends came to 12 bases. The CDR3 sequence is CASSLIGANEKLFF. In nucleotides, the CDR3 is TGTGCCAGCAGTCTCATAGGGGCAAATGAAAAACTGTTTTTT.

The V gene is TRBV5-6, the J gene TRBJ1-2, with D uncertain. This CDR3 spans 14 amino acids. V was pared by 4 bases and J by 0 bases, with 10 bases between. Germline-derived CDR1 and CDR2 are SGHDT and YYEEEE. CDR3 amino acids: CASSRTVTNYGYTF. The CDR3, as DNA: TGTGCCAGCAGCCGGACGGTTACTAACTATGGCTACACCTTC.

There are a few counts of this clone. The V call is TRBV27, the J call TRBJ1-2; 12 positions agree with TRBD1. Germline V CDR1 and CDR2: MNHEY, SMNVEV (reference sequence). The CDR3 spans 16 residues. V dropped 4 bases and J dropped 8; count of bases not matched to a gene: 11. The CDR3 nucleotides read TGTGCCAGCAGTTCCGATCCGGGACAGGGGGCGGGGGGCTACACCTTC. Translation: CASSSDPGQGAGGYTF.